This T cell receptor beta chain was profiled in a study of cytomegalovirus exposure and HLA in healthy donors. Whole-study context: Prior work identified some 120 million unique TCR beta sequences in some 180 million T cells. Study-wide results and limits: Analysis was carried out at a later point, and it linked a missense DCLRE1C variant to TCR beta V- and J-gene trimming.

Researchers ran the PCR with 60 Vbeta and 13 Jbeta primers. The protocol was immunoSEQ multiplex PCR, while the TCRdb copy is restricted to in-frame clones and leaves out a portion. Among around 100,000 clones listed, 75% to 80% were seen once. Each donor's status was that of a healthy bone marrow donor. The V gene's germline CDR1 is MNHNS and CDR2 SASEGT. This CDR3 has 14 residues. With 6 bases clipped from V and 2 bases from J, the junction kept 7 bases outside the gene matches. As for this clone: Its matching antigen is unknown.

Sequenced: PBMCs. This receptor was identified in a man aged 55 to 70 in good health and CMV-seropositive. The V and J genes are TRBV6-1 and TRBJ2-7; 7 bases agree with TRBD1. CDR3 nucleotide sequence: TGTGCCAGCAGCTGGGACAGACAAACCTACGAGCAGTACTTC. Translated: CASSWDRQTYEQYF.